The 2 T cell receptor beta chains listed next were all sequenced from one sample in a study of cytomegalovirus exposure and HLA in healthy donors. Profiling relied on immunoSEQ multiplex PCR, and the TCRdb table lists in-frame clones only, not all of them. Of 260,000 or so clones in the sample, about 83% are singletons; the top ten hold 2.6%. Sequenced sample: PBMCs. Source of these receptors: a man younger than 35 in good health and CMV-seronegative.

This clone has a count of ten or more. This chain joins TRBV27 and TRBJ2-7; 10 bases align to TRBD1. The CDR3 has 15 residues. In germline, CDR1 is MNHEY, CDR2 SMNVEV (reference sequence). The ends lost 7 bases at V and 3 bases at J; junction bases unmatched: 9. CDR3 loop: CASIQTGGGNYEQYF. CDR3 in DNA: TGTGCCAGCATCCAGACAGGGGGCGGAAACTACGAGCAGTACTTC.

This clone was picked up one time. The chain couples TRBV19 to TRBJ2-1; 7 bases are a match to TRBD1. The V gene end was trimmed by 7 bases and the J gene end by 6 bases; junction bases not matched to a gene: 6. Looked up from germline, CDR1 is LNHDA and CDR2 is SQIVND (reference sequence). The CDR3 spans 13 residues. CDR3 DNA: TGTGCCAGTACCGGGACAGACCTCAATGAGCAGTTCTTC. Amino acid sequence: CASTGTDLNEQFF.